This T cell receptor beta chain was sequenced during a study of T-cell reconstitution after alpha-beta-depleted transplantation in children. A note on this clonotype: What it binds is not known.

Study findings and constraints: It was surviving recipient T cells and thymic progenitors that gave some patients high TCRbeta diversity at day 60. Two months or so post-transplant, alpha-beta T cells reportedly derived from several hundred expanded graft clones.

CDR3 length equals 16 residues. Germline values: CDR1 SGHTA, CDR2 FQGTGA. V was clipped by 6 bases and J by 3 bases; unmatched bases: 7. This sample's TCRbeta library carried unique molecular identifier barcodes. TCRdb fed the PCR reads into MiXCR, producing one record per CDR3 protein. The sample lists about 580,000 distinct CDR3 sequences, 27% seen once, with 35% to 40% in the top ten. Sequenced here: PBMCs, sampled before TCRalphabeta/CD19-depleted stem cell transplant. The chain joins TRBV7-3 to TRBJ2-1; 11 nucleotides line up with TRBD2. This clonotype was obtained from a boy under two years old with Wiskott-Aldrich syndrome, due to receive a stem cell transplant. The CDR3 coding sequence is TGTGCCAGCAGTTACCACGGGACTAGCGGCTACAATGAGCAGTTCTTC. This codes for CASSYHGTSGYNEQFF.